This TCR beta chain is drawn from a study of cytomegalovirus exposure and HLA in healthy donors. To note about this clone: Antigen: not known.

With 5 bases removed from V and 4 bases from J, the gap between germline ends came to 18 bases. Per germline, CDR1 SGHAT and CDR2 FQNNGV. The CDR3 has 15 amino acids. Whole-study findings and limits: Prior analysis indicated that the majority of TCR beta V segments exhibited productivity approximately 87% or approximately 30% of the time. The study recorded over 150 TCR beta chains that were cytomegalovirus-associated. There was a cluster of highly shared sequence variants that was likely a sequencing artifact.

PCR used 60 Vbeta primers and 13 Jbeta primers. The repertoire was sequenced with immunoSEQ multiplex PCR; TCRdb's copy has only in-frame clones and lacks some. The sample has some 170,000 clones, 80% seen once. Sequences were obtained from PBMCs. This TCR came from a man aged 18-30 years in good health and CMV-seropositive. The chain links TRBV11-2 to TRBJ2-7; TRBD2 might be the D (6 bases). This CDR3 reads CASSPAGPHGYEQYF. In DNA, the CDR3 is TGTGCCAGCAGCCCGGCGGGACCTCATGGGTACGAGCAGTACTTC.